These 8 T cell receptor beta chains originate from one sample sequenced in a study of shared clonotypes between healthy human individuals. The table came from immunoSEQ multiplex PCR; TCRdb's copy has only in-frame clones and leaves some out. The sample lists about 1.1 million clones, roughly 74% occurring once. The sequenced sample consisted of memory CD4+ T cells from PBMCs. Subset meaning: CD45RA-negative fraction. These receptors were collected from a man between 18 and 35 years old in good health. Some clones in this sample may be carry-over from other donors' samples.

The J gene is TRBJ2-3, the V gene TRBV6-5, with TRBD2 identical over 13 bases. The length of the CDR3 is 16 residues. V trimming: 4 bases; J trimming: 0 bases; junction bases outside the gene matches: 1. Germline V gene data show CDR1 as MNHEY and CDR2 as SVGAGI. The CDR3 loop reads CASSWTSGRSTDTQYF. Here the CDR3 DNA reads TGTGCCAGCAGTTGGACTAGCGGGAGAAGCACAGATACGCAGTATTTT.

This chain connects TRBV25-1 to TRBJ1-4, with D maybe TRBD1 (6 bases). The CDR3 runs to 14 residues. Germline-derived CDR1 and CDR2 are MGHDK and SYGVNS. V was trimmed by 4 bases and J by 6 bases, leaving 12 bases between them. The CDR3 protein is CASSVGQPYEKLFF. CDR3 DNA: TGTGCCAGCAGTGTTGGACAGCCATATGAAAAACTGTTTTTT.

This clone was counted ten times or more. This rearrangement joins TRBV4-2 to TRBJ1-3; D is uncertain. With 1 base removed from V and 0 bases from J, the gap between germline ends came to 7 bases. CDR3 size: 15 residues. In germline, CDR1 is LGHNA, CDR2 YNFKEQ. The CDR3 sequence is CASSQGPASGNTIYF. The DNA for the CDR3 is TGTGCCAGCAGCCAAGGCCCGGCCTCTGGAAACACCATATATTTT.

The CDR3 sequence: CASSVDPETNQPQHF. The CDR3, as DNA: TGTGCCAGCAGCGTAGATCCCGAGACGAATCAGCCCCAGCATTTT. This chain connects TRBV9 to TRBJ1-5, with D uncertain. This CDR3 has 15 amino acids. CDR1 is SGDLS, CDR2 YYNGEE, per germline. V was shortened by 0 bases and J by 4 bases, with 11 bases between the two germline ends.

This clone was detected a few times. The V gene is TRBV18, the J gene TRBJ1-5, with D unresolved. CDR1 KGHSH and CDR2 LQKENI come from the germline V gene. Trimming left V 1 base short and J 2 bases short, with 12 bases between. The CDR3 runs to 16 residues. The CDR3 DNA reads TGTGCCAGCTCACCACAGGGAGGGAGCGGCAATCAGCCCCAGCATTTT. This sequence encodes CASSPQGGSGNQPQHF.

The rearrangement joins TRBV14 to TRBJ1-2; D perhaps matches TRBD1 (5 bases). The V gene's germline CDR1 is SGHDN and CDR2 FVKESK. V lost 4 bases and J lost 8, with 23 bases in between. The CDR3 loop spans 16 amino acids. The CDR3: CASSPTSGTPVGGYTF. DNA for the CDR3: TGTGCCAGCAGCCCGACGTCTGGGACCCCCGTCGGCGGCTACACCTTC.

The rearrangement joins TRBV11-1 to TRBJ2-7, with a possible D match to TRBD2 (5 bases). Germline V gives CDR1 SGHAT, CDR2 FQDESV (reference sequence). V was clipped by 1 base and J by 2 bases, with 12 bases between them. CDR3 size: 15 residues. In DNA form, the CDR3 reads TGTGCCAGCAGCTTAGGGACTTCTGTTGCCTACGAGCAGTACTTC. Its protein is CASSLGTSVAYEQYF.

This chain links TRBV5-6 with TRBJ2-3; D unresolved. V was cut by 0 bases and J by 9 bases, with 5 bases left in between. The CDR3 loop spans 11 amino acids. Germline values: CDR1 SGHDT, CDR2 YYEEEE. The CDR3 region is CASSLAMTQYF. CDR3 coding DNA: TGTGCCAGCAGCTTGGCAATGACGCAGTATTTT. The full variable domain, with the rest looked up from reference TRBV5-6 and TRBJ2-3, is DAGVTQSPTHLIKTRGQQVTLRCSPKSGHDTVSWYQQALGQGPQFIFQYYEEEERQRGNFPDRFSGHQFPNYSSELNVNALLLGDSALYLCASSLAMTQYFGPGTRLTVL.